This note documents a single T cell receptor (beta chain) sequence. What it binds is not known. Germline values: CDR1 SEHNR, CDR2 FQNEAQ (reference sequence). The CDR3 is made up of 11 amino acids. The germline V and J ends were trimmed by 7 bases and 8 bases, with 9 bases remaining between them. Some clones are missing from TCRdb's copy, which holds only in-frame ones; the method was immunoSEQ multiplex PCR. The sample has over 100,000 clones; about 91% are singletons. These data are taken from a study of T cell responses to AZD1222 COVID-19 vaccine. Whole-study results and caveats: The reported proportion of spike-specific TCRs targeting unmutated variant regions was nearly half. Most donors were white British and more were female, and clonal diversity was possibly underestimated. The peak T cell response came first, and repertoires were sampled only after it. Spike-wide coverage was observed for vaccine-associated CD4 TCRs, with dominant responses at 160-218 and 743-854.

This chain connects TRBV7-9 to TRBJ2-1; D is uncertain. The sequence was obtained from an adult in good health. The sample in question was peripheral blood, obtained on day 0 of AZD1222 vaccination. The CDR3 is CASNPGDEQFF. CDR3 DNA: TGTGCCAGCAACCCCGGCGATGAGCAGTTCTTC.